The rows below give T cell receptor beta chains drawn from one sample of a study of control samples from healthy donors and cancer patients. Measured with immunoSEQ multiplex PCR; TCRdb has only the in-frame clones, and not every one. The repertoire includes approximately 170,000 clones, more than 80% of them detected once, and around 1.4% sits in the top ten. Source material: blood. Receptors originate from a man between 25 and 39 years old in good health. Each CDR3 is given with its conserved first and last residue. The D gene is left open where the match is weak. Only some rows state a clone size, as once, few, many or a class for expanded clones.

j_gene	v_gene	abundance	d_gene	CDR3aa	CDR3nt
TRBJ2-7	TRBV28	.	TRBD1	CASQTTGGNEQYF	TGTGCCAGCCAAACAACAGGGGGAAACGAGCAGTACTTC
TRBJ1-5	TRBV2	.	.	CASSVPPLNNQPQHF	TGTGCCAGCAGTGTCCCCCCGTTGAACAATCAGCCCCAGCATTTT
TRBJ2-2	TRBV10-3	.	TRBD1	CAVGQGALTGELFF	TGTGCCGTCGGACAGGGGGCGCTCACCGGGGAGCTGTTTTTT
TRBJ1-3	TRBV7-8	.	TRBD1	CASSLTGGLGNTIYF	TGTGCCAGCAGCTTAACAGGGGGTTTAGGAAACACCATATATTTT
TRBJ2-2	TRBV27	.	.	CASSLSYDTGELFF	TGTGCCAGCAGTTTATCGTATGACACCGGGGAGCTGTTTTTT
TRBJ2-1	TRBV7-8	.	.	CASSFLTEQFF	TGTGCCAGCAGCTTCCTGACAGAGCAGTTCTTC
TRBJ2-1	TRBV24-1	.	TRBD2	CATSDAGLAGGPANEQFF	TGTGCCACCAGTGATGCGGGACTAGCGGGAGGGCCAGCCAATGAGCAGTTCTTC
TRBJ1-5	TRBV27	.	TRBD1	CARDREYVSSNQPQHF	TGTGCCAGGGACAGGGAATACGTCTCAAGCAATCAGCCCCAGCATTTT
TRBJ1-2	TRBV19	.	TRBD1	CASRRQGENYGYTF	TGTGCCAGTAGAAGACAGGGGGAAAACTATGGCTACACCTTC
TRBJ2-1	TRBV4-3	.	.	CASSQDPRTGQFF	TGCGCCAGCAGCCAAGATCCCCGGACGGGCCAGTTCTTC
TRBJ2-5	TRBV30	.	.	CAWRGRGRETQYF	TGTGCCTGGAGGGGGCGGGGCCGGGAGACCCAGTACTTC
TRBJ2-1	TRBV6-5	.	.	CASSDMRDNEQFF	TGTGCCAGCAGCGACATGCGGGACAATGAGCAGTTCTTC
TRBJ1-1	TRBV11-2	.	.	CASSYTWGGNWNTEAFF	TGTGCCAGCAGCTACACATGGGGGGGGAATTGGAACACTGAAGCTTTCTTT
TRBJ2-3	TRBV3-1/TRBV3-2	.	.	CASSQPRGSGDTQYF	TGTGCCAGCAGCCAGCCACGGGGCAGTGGAGATACGCAGTATTTT
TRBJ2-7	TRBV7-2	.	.	CASSLELGLEQYF	TGTGCCAGCAGCTTAGAGCTAGGGCTCGAGCAGTACTTC
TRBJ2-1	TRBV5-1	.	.	CASSLVSGASYNEQFF	TGCGCCAGCAGCTTGGTTTCAGGGGCAAGCTACAATGAGCAGTTCTTC
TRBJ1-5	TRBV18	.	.	CASSPPKGVGDQPQHF	TGTGCCAGCTCACCACCGAAAGGGGTCGGGGATCAGCCCCAGCATTTT
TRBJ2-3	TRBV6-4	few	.	CASSVQGTDTQYF	TGTGCCAGCAGTGTCCAGGGAACAGATACGCAGTATTTT
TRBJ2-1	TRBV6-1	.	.	CASSEALGLNYNEQFF	TGTGCCAGCAGTGAAGCACTGGGGCTAAACTACAATGAGCAGTTCTTC
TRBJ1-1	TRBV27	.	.	CASSFQGRNTEAFF	TGTGCCAGCAGTTTCCAAGGGAGGAACACTGAAGCTTTCTTT
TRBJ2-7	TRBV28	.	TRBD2	CASSFYPGTSGVREQYF	TGTGCCAGCAGTTTTTACCCCGGGACTAGCGGGGTACGCGAGCAGTACTTC
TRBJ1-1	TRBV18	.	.	CASSPLAKAGATEAFF	TGTGCCAGCTCACCCCTTGCCAAAGCCGGTGCAACTGAAGCTTTCTTT
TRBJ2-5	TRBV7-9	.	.	CASSLAGGETQYF	TGTGCCAGCAGCTTAGCCGGGGGAGAGACCCAGTACTTC
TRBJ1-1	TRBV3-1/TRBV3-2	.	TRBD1	CASSHEQGINTEAFF	TGTGCCAGCAGCCACGAACAGGGGATCAACACTGAAGCTTTCTTT
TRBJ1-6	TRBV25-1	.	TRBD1	CASSEFPGTGPDSPLHF	TGTGCCAGCAGTGAGTTTCCCGGGACAGGTCCGGATTCACCCCTCCACTTT
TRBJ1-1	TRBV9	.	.	CASSQLMGGDAEAFF	TGTGCCAGCAGCCAGTTGATGGGGGGAGACGCTGAAGCTTTCTTT
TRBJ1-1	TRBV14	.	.	CASSPPGGWTEAFF	TGTGCCAGCAGCCCCCCCGGAGGATGGACTGAAGCTTTCTTT
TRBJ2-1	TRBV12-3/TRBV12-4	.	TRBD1	CASSPGGHNEQFF	TGTGCCAGCAGCCCAGGGGGCCACAATGAGCAGTTCTTC
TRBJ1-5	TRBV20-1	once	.	CSASKHSGNQPQHF	TGCAGTGCTAGTAAGCATTCGGGAAATCAGCCCCAGCATTTT
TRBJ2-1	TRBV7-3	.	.	CASSSLTYNEQFF	TGTGCCAGCAGCTCACTTACCTACAATGAGCAGTTCTTC
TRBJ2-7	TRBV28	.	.	CASSYLDSSYEQYF	TGTGCCAGCAGTTATCTGGATAGCTCCTACGAGCAGTACTTC
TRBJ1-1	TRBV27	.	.	CASRTDFLNTEAFF	TGTGCCAGCAGAACCGATTTCCTGAACACTGAAGCTTTCTTT
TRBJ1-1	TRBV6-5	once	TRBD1	CASSLQGASTEAFF	TGTGCCAGCAGTCTACAGGGGGCGAGCACTGAAGCTTTCTTT
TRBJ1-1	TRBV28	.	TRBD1	CASSLFQGASAFF	TGTGCCAGCAGTTTATTTCAGGGGGCGAGTGCTTTCTTT
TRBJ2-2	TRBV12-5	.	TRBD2	CARGLRGGAVTGELFF	TGTGCTAGGGGCCTTCGCGGGGGGGCGGTCACCGGGGAGCTGTTTTTT
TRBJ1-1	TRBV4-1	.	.	CASSPLWGEDTEAFF	TGCGCCAGCAGCCCCCTGTGGGGGGAGGACACTGAAGCTTTCTTT
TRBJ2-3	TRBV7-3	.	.	CASSLTGHPTDTQYF	TGTGCCAGCAGCTTAACGGGCCACCCCACAGATACGCAGTATTTT
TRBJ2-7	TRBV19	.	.	CASTNPSAGSYEQYF	TGTGCCAGTACTAACCCGTCGGCGGGTTCCTACGAGCAGTACTTC
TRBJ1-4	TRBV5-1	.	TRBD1	CASSLGQGGEKLFF	TGCGCCAGCAGCTTGGGACAGGGAGGCGAAAAACTGTTTTTT
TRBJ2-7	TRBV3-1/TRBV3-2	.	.	CASSWTEGYEQYF	TGTGCCAGCAGCTGGACAGAAGGCTACGAGCAGTACTTC
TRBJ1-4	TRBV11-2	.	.	CASSLGQGGEKLFF	TGTGCCAGCAGCTTAGGGCAGGGAGGTGAAAAACTGTTTTTT
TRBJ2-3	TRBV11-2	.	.	CASSSLGVTDTQYF	TGTGCCAGCAGTTCACTGGGTGTCACAGATACGCAGTATTTT
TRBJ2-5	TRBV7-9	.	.	CASSLVYGGGETQYF	TGTGCCAGCAGCTTAGTTTACGGGGGCGGAGAGACCCAGTACTTC
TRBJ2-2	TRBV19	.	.	CASRGPANTGELFF	TGTGCCAGCAGGGGTCCCGCGAACACCGGGGAGCTGTTTTTT
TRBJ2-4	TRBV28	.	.	CASSLQGTKNIQYF	TGTGCCAGCAGTTTACAGGGGACCAAAAACATTCAGTACTTC
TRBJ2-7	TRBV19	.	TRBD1	CATQDRANEQYF	TGTGCCACCCAGGACAGGGCTAACGAGCAGTACTTC
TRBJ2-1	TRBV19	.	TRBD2	CASSLGTSARNEQFF	TGTGCCAGTAGCTTGGGGACTAGCGCTCGCAATGAGCAGTTCTTC
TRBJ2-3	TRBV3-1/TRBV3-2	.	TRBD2	CASSLLAGAGTDTQYF	TGTGCCAGCAGCCTCCTAGCGGGGGCCGGCACAGATACGCAGTATTTT
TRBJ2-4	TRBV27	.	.	CASSPNLGIGKNIQYF	TGTGCCAGCAGTCCCAACCTGGGAATAGGCAAAAACATTCAGTACTTC
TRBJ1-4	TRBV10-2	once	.	CASSGRGNEKLFF	TGCGCCAGCAGCGGCAGGGGTAATGAAAAACTGTTTTTT
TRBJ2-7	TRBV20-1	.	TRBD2	CSASPLSGRGSYEQYF	TGCAGTGCTAGTCCTTTAAGCGGGAGGGGGTCCTACGAGCAGTACTTC
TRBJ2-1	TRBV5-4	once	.	CASSSTTSSYNEQFF	TGTGCCAGCAGCTCGACTACGAGCTCCTACAATGAGCAGTTCTTC
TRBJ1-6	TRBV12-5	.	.	CASGLGSKQGSSYNSPLHF	TGTGCTAGTGGTCTTGGTTCGAAACAGGGCAGCTCCTATAATTCACCCCTCCACTTT